The source of this T cell receptor (beta chain) is a study of blood T cell repertoires in COVID-19. The overall study: Samples came from the United States, Italy and Spain, spanning acute and convalescent COVID-19. PBMCs, B-cell-depleted T cells, or T cells were the source of the cDNA or gDNA that made up the material.

Per the authors' pipeline: Nucleated cell number was recorded as an estimate derived from reference gene primer amplification. The repertoire was sequenced with immunoSEQ multiplex PCR; TCRdb's copy has only in-frame clones and lacks some. V and J calls and clone size are as listed in that table; D and trimming were resolved from the DNA. The table has approximately 22,000 clones, about 90% seen once. The CDR3 is 16 amino acids. The V gene's germline CDR1 is LNHDA and CDR2 SQIVND (reference sequence). The V gene lost 4 bases and the J gene lost 3 bases, with 18 bases spanning the gap. The receptor was derived from a man in his 70s with active COVID-19. The sequenced material came from peripheral blood. This chain joins TRBV19 and TRBJ1-2, with D uncertain. The CDR3 reads CASSSGRPGIYYGYTF. Written as DNA, the CDR3 is TGTGCCAGTAGTAGCGGTAGACCCGGAATTTACTATGGCTACACCTTC.